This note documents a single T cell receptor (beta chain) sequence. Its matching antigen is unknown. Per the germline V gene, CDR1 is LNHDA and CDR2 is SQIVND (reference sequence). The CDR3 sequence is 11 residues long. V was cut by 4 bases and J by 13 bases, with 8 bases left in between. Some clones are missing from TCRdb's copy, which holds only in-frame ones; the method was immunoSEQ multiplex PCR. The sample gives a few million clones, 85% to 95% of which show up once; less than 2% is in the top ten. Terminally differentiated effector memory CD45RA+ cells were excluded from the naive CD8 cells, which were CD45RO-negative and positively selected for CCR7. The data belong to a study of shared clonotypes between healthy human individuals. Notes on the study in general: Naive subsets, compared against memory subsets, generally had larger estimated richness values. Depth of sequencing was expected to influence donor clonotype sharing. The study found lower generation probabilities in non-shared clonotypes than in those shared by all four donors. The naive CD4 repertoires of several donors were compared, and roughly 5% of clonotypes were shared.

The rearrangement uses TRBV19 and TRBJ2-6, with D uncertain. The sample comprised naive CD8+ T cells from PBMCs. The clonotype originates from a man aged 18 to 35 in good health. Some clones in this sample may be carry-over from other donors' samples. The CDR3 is CASSTTEVLTF. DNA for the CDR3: TGTGCCAGTAGTACAACAGAAGTCCTGACTTTC.